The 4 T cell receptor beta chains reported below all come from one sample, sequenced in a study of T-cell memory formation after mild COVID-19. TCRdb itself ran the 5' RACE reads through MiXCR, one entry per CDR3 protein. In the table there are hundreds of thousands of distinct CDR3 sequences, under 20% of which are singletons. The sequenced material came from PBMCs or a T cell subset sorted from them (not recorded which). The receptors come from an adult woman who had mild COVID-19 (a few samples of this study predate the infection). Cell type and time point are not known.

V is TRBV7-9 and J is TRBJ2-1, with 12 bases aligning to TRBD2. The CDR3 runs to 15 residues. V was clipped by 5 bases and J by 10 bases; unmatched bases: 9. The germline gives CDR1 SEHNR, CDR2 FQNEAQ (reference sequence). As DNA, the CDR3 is TGTGCCAGCAGCCCCTCAGGACTAGCGGGAAACGAGCAGTTCTTC. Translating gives CASSPSGLAGNEQFF.

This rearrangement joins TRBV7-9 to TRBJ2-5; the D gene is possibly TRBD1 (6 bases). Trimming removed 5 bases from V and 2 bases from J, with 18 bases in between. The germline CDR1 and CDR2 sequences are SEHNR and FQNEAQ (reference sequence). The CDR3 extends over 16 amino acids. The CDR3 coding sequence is TGTGCCAGCAGCGGCGGTGGGGGCTGGTGGCAAGAGACCCAGTACTTC. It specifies CASSGGGGWWQETQYF.

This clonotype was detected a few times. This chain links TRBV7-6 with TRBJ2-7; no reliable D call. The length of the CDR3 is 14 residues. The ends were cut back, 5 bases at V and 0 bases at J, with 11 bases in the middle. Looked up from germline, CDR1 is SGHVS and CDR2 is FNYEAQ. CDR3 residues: CASSPAEFSYEQYF. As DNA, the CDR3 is TGTGCCAGCAGCCCCGCTGAATTCTCCTACGAGCAGTACTTC. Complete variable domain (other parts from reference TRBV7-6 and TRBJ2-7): GAGVSQSPRYKVTKRGQDVALRCDPISGHVSLYWYRQALGQGPEFLTYFNYEAQQDKSGLPNDRFSAERPEGSISTLTIQRTEQRDSAMYRCASSPAEFSYEQYFGPGTRLTVT.

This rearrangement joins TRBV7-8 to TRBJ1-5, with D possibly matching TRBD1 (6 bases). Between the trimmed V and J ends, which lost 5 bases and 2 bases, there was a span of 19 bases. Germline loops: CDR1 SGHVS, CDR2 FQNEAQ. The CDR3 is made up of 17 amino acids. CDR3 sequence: CASSGEGGGGRNQPQHF. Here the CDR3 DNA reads TGTGCCAGCAGCGGCGAGGGTGGAGGGGGACGCAATCAGCCCCAGCATTTT.